The 30 T cell receptor beta chains presented below share a single source sample, sequenced in a study of molecular identifiers for immune sequencing clone quantification. TCRdb reanalysed the PCR reads using MiXCR and keeps one entry per CDR3 protein. Of about 500,000 distinct CDR3 sequences in the sample, around 21% were seen once. Sequences were obtained from naive CD8+ T cells from blood, with Jurkat cell RNA spiked in. Subset here: FACS-sorted CD8+CD4-CCR7+CD45RA+ naive T cells. The receptors here all came from a human donor in good health. Some libraries in this study had Jurkat cell RNA spiked in.

The chain carries TRBV7-9 and TRBJ2-2; 7 nucleotides agree with TRBD1. This CDR3 is 12 amino acids long. Germline V gives CDR1 SEHNR, CDR2 FQNEAQ (reference sequence). J was trimmed by 6 bases and V by 6 bases; bases with no gene match: 1. The CDR3 spells CASSTGAGELFF. The CDR3 DNA reads TGTGCCAGCAGTACAGGGGCCGGGGAGCTGTTTTTT. Full variable domain (outside the CDR3, taken from reference TRBV7-9 and TRBJ2-2): DTGVSQNPRHKITKRGQNVTFRCDPISEHNRLYWYRQTLGQGPEFLTYFQNEAQLEKSRLLSDRFSAERPKGSFSTLEIQRTEQGDSAMYLCASSTGAGELFFGEGSRLTVL.

This clonotype was detected a few times. This rearrangement joins TRBV7-2 to TRBJ2-7, with 7 bases that match TRBD1. Unmatched junction bases numbered 6, after V lost 5 bases and J lost 2 bases. The CDR3 covers 14 residues. Germline values: CDR1 SGHTA, CDR2 FQGNSA. DNA of the CDR3: TGTGCCAGCAGCGGGGACAGAGCACCCTACGAGCAGTACTTC. This sequence encodes CASSGDRAPYEQYF.

In DNA, the CDR3 is TGTGCTAGTGACAGGAGAGTCTATGGCTACACCTTC. Translated: CASDRRVYGYTF. This rearrangement joins TRBV12-5 to TRBJ1-2; D might be TRBD1 (5 bases). Germline values: CDR1 LGHNT, CDR2 FRNRAP. The V end lost 7 bases, the J end lost 4 bases, and 10 bases lay between the germline ends. The CDR3 loop spans 12 amino acids.

This rearrangement joins TRBV10-3 to TRBJ2-5; D is possibly TRBD1 or TRBD2 (6 bases each). Germline V CDR1 and CDR2: ENHRY, SYGVKD. The CDR3 has 14 residues. Trimming took off 0 bases at V and 4 bases at J, with 9 bases between the two ends. CDR3 nucleotide sequence: TGTGCCATCAGTGAGTCAGGGGGGAGAGAGACCCAGTACTTC. This translates into CAISESGGRETQYF.

The V gene is TRBV9, the J gene TRBJ2-1, with D uncertain. The germline gives CDR1 SGDLS, CDR2 YYNGEE. Trimming took off 4 bases at V and 0 bases at J, with 11 bases between the two ends. This CDR3 has 15 residues. CDR3 nucleotides: TGTGCCAGCAGCCCAGACTTTAGCTCCTACAATGAGCAGTTCTTC. This codes for CASSPDFSSYNEQFF.

This sequence joins TRBV19 and TRBJ2-7; D uncertain. The CDR3 extends over 13 amino acids. V was cut by 3 bases and J by 4 bases, with 10 bases left in between. Germline V gene data show CDR1 as LNHDA and CDR2 as SQIVND (reference sequence). DNA for the CDR3: TGTGCCAGTAGTATTGGGATCGGGTACGAGCAGTACTTC. It codes for CASSIGIGYEQYF. The full variable domain, rest sourced from reference TRBV19 and TRBJ2-7, is DGGITQSPKYLFRKEGQNVTLSCEQNLNHDAMYWYRQDPGQGLRLIYYSQIVNDFQKGDIAEGYSVSREKKESFPLTVTSAQKNPTAFYLCASSIGIGYEQYFGPGTRLTVT.

This chain connects TRBV20-1 to TRBJ2-5, with D perhaps matching TRBD1 or TRBD2 (5 bases each). This CDR3 region has 14 residues. V shed 3 bases and J shed 0 bases, with 11 bases lying between them. Germline loops: CDR1 DFQATT, CDR2 SNEGSKA (reference sequence). CDR3 sequence reads: CSASGGLDQETQYF. DNA for the CDR3: TGCAGTGCTAGTGGGGGATTGGACCAAGAGACCCAGTACTTC.

V is TRBV27 and J is TRBJ2-1; 12 nucleotides align to TRBD1. The CDR3 runs 17 residues. CDR1 and CDR2 (germline): MNHEY, SMNVEV (reference sequence). After removal of 4 bases from V and 8 bases from J, the junction contained 12 bases not matched to a gene. CDR3 sequence: CASSYWVGTGGSYEQFF. CDR3 coding DNA: TGTGCCAGCAGTTATTGGGTTGGGACAGGGGGCAGTTATGAGCAGTTCTTC.

This clonotype was seen a handful of times. The chain recombines TRBV4-3 with TRBJ1-4, with D uncertain. This CDR3 spans 15 amino acids. With 4 bases removed from V and 0 bases from J, the gap between germline ends came to 9 bases. The germline V gene has CDR1 LGHNA and CDR2 YSLEER. In DNA, the CDR3 is TGCGCCAGCAGCCCGCTTATAGCAACTAATGAAAAACTGTTTTTT. As protein: CASSPLIATNEKLFF.

Note on this clonotype: Just one base apart from a much larger clone, this may be a read error. The chain carries TRBV11-2 and TRBJ2-3; D unresolved. From germline, CDR1 is SGHAT and CDR2 FQNNGV. The CDR3 has 10 residues. CDR3 residues: CASTADTQCF. CDR3 bases: TGTGCCAGCACAGCAGATACGCAGTGTTTT.

This clonotype was counted between two and nine times. Mismatch with germline at one junction end may stem from a read error. The rearrangement joins TRBV7-2 to TRBJ1-4; D call uncertain. Per the germline V gene, CDR1 is SGHTA and CDR2 is FQGNSA. The CDR3 runs 16 residues. The CDR3 reads CASSLSLTDHNEKLSF. The DNA for the CDR3 is TGTGCCAGCAGCTTATCGTTGACGGACCATAATGAAAAACTGTCTTTT.

This clonotype has at least ten counts. This chain joins TRBV13 and TRBJ2-1; D not certain. V was clipped by 1 base and J by 0 bases, with 7 bases between them. CDR3 size: 15 residues. The germline CDR1 and CDR2 sequences are PRHDT and FYEKMQ (reference sequence). This chain's CDR3 is CASSLVGFSYNEQFF. DNA for the CDR3: TGTGCCAGCAGCTTAGTGGGGTTCTCCTACAATGAGCAGTTCTTC. Looking up the rest from reference TRBV13 and TRBJ2-1 gives the full variable domain: AAGVIQSPRHLIKEKRETATLKCYPIPRHDTVYWYQQGPGQDPQFLISFYEKMQSDKGSIPDRFSAQQFSDYHSELNMSSLELGDSALYFCASSLVGFSYNEQFFGPGTRLTVL.

This clonotype was detected a few times. This chain connects TRBV4-3 to TRBJ1-4; D is unresolved. Germline lookup yields CDR1 LGHNA and CDR2 YSLEER. V gave up 0 bases and J gave up 3 bases, with 17 bases separating them. The CDR3 runs to 18 residues. The CDR3 sequence is CASSQDWTGPNSNEKLFF. CDR3 DNA: TGCGCCAGCAGCCAAGATTGGACCGGACCTAACTCTAATGAAAAACTGTTTTTT.

As concerns this clonotype: A much larger clone is a single base away; this may be a read error. The V call is TRBV2, the J call TRBJ1-3, with D possibly matching TRBD1 (5 bases). This CDR3 contains 14 residues. Per the germline V gene, CDR1 is SNHLY and CDR2 is FYNNEI. Trimming removed 10 bases from V and 4 bases from J, with 17 bases in between. This CDR3 reads CAILLGGRGNTIYF. The CDR3 DNA reads as TGTGCCATCCTACTTGGGGGTCGAGGAAACACCATATATTTT. The variable domain in full, with the rest retrieved from reference TRBV2 and TRBJ1-3, is EPEVTQTPSHQVTQMGQEVILRCVPISNHLYFYWYRQILGQKVEFLVSFYNNEISEKSEIFDDQFSVERPDGSNFTLKIRSTKLEDSAMYFCAILLGGRGNTIYFGEGSWLTVV.

In this sample, this clonotype turned up many times. This sequence joins TRBV7-9 and TRBJ2-7; the D gene could be TRBD1 or TRBD2 (6 bases each). CDR3 length: 12 amino acids. V was pared by 3 bases and J by 7 bases, with 10 bases between. CDR1 is SEHNR, CDR2 FQNEAQ, per germline (reference sequence). This chain's CDR3 is CASSFLGGEQYF. Written as DNA, the CDR3 is TGTGCCAGCAGCTTTTTAGGGGGGGAGCAGTACTTC.

This clonotype has ten or more counts. The chain carries TRBV27 and TRBJ1-1; weak D call: TRBD1 (5 bases). The germline gives CDR1 MNHEY, CDR2 SMNVEV (reference sequence). Trimming stripped 4 bases from V and 7 bases from J, with 13 bases between. The CDR3 sequence is 13 residues long. CDR3 protein: CASSSPGQDEAFF. The CDR3 DNA reads TGTGCCAGCAGTTCTCCGGGGCAAGATGAAGCTTTCTTT.

This clonotype was seen many times. V usage is TRBV6-5 and J usage is TRBJ2-7; the match to TRBD1 covers 8 bases. V dropped 2 bases and J dropped 5; count of bases not matched to a gene: 8. The CDR3 totals 15 residues. Germline V gene lookup returns CDR1 MNHEY and CDR2 SVGAGI. The CDR3 sequence is CASSYQGAVIDEQYF. The CDR3 nucleotides read TGTGCCAGCAGTTACCAGGGGGCAGTAATAGACGAGCAGTACTTC.

This clonotype was counted a few times. The chain's CDR3 is CAWTLSDMSETQYF. The DNA for the CDR3 is TGTGCCTGGACCTTGAGCGACATGTCTGAGACCCAGTACTTC. The chain joins TRBV30 to TRBJ2-5, with D hard to call. CDR1 and CDR2 from the germline V gene are GTSNPN and SVGIG (reference sequence). The V end was cut by 4 bases, the J end by 5 bases, with 17 bases between. The CDR3 sequence is 14 residues long.

This clonotype was observed many times. V is TRBV5-5 and J is TRBJ2-7; TRBD2 might be the D (5 bases). Germline CDR1 is SGHKS and CDR2 is YYEKEE (reference sequence). V was pared by 0 bases and J by 5 bases, with 15 bases between. The CDR3 runs to 15 residues. The CDR3 is CASSLEGSFDDEQYF. The CDR3 nucleotides are TGTGCCAGCAGCTTGGAAGGGAGCTTTGATGACGAGCAGTACTTC. Together with reference TRBV5-5 and TRBJ2-7, the CDR3 gives the full variable domain: DAGVTQSPTHLIKTRGQQVTLRCSPISGHKSVSWYQQVLGQGPQFIFQYYEKEERGRGNFPDRFSARQFPNYSSELNVNALLLGDSALYLCASSLEGSFDDEQYFGPGTRLTVT.

The sample holds a few counts of this clonotype. The chain couples TRBV5-5 to TRBJ1-5; 8 positions agree with TRBD1. J was trimmed by 2 bases and V by 4 bases; bases with no gene match: 5. This CDR3 has 15 residues. Germline-derived CDR1 and CDR2 are SGHKS and YYEKEE (reference sequence). CDR3 in DNA: TGTGCCAGCAGCACAGGGGGATATGGCAATCAGCCCCAGCATTTT. Protein: CASSTGGYGNQPQHF.

This clonotype was counted ten times or more. The V gene is TRBV11-2, the J gene TRBJ2-1, with a weak D call TRBD2 (7 bases). CDR1 is SGHAT and CDR2 is FQNNGV in the germline V gene. This CDR3 has 16 amino acids. V lost 1 base and J 9 bases, leaving 19 bases between the germline ends. The CDR3 spells CASSLAPGGLRGEQFF. CDR3 in DNA: TGTGCCAGCAGCTTAGCTCCGGGGGGCCTTAGGGGTGAGCAGTTCTTC.

This clonotype was detected many times. The chain joins TRBV27 to TRBJ1-1; D unclear. Germline-derived CDR1 and CDR2 are MNHEY and SMNVEV (reference sequence). V lost 3 bases and J lost 2, with 10 bases in between. CDR3 length: 14 amino acids. CDR3 in amino acids: CASSFGGINTEAFF. CDR3 nucleotides: TGTGCCAGCAGTTTTGGAGGAATTAACACTGAAGCTTTCTTT.

The chain couples TRBV5-1 to TRBJ2-7, with D tentatively TRBD2 (5 bases). CDR1 SGHRS and CDR2 YFSETQ come from the germline V gene. V was pared by 0 bases and J by 5 bases, with 12 bases between. The length of the CDR3 is 14 residues. The CDR3 region is CASSLEDHGNEQYF. In DNA form, the CDR3 reads TGCGCCAGCAGCTTGGAGGACCACGGGAACGAGCAGTACTTC.

This clonotype was detected once. Likely a read error: the CDR3 ends without its conserved phenylalanine or tryptophan. The chain carries TRBV6-2 or TRBV6-3 and TRBJ2-7, with D possibly being TRBD1 (5 bases). V was shortened by 7 bases and J by 0 bases, with 10 bases between the two germline ends. The CDR3 is made up of 13 amino acids. The V gene's germline CDR1 is MNHEY and CDR2 SVGEGT. CDR3 region: CASNQGYSYEQYL. In DNA form, the CDR3 reads TGTGCCAGCAACCAGGGTTACTCCTACGAGCAGTACCTC.

The V call is TRBV21-1, the J call TRBJ2-1; TRBD1 reflects the table's D call only, with no check against the DNA. TRBV21-1 is a known pseudogene. The CDR3 is 15 amino acids. CDR3 loop: CASSGPRTGGYEQFF. CDR3 DNA sequence: TGTGCCAGCAGCGGCCCCAGAACAGGGGGCTATGAGCAGTTCTTC.

The table lists this clonotype with a few counts. The rearrangement uses TRBV4-3 and TRBJ2-1, with TRBD1 matching over 9 bases. The CDR3 is 19 amino acids. Trimming removed 4 bases from V and 0 bases from J; junction bases left unmatched: 13. The germline V gene has CDR1 LGHNA and CDR2 YSLEER. The CDR3 loop reads CASSPEPGQGSSSYNEQFF. CDR3 DNA: TGCGCCAGCAGCCCAGAGCCGGGACAGGGATCAAGCTCCTACAATGAGCAGTTCTTC.

This chain joins TRBV5-6 and TRBJ1-3; perhaps TRBD1 as D (5 bases). The V gene lost 3 bases and the J gene lost 3 bases, with 7 bases spanning the gap. The CDR3 runs to 13 residues. Germline values: CDR1 SGHDT, CDR2 YYEEEE. For the CDR3, the DNA is TGTGCCAGCAGCTCTGACAGTGGAAACACCATATATTTT. Protein product: CASSSDSGNTIYF.

This clonotype was detected many times. This chain uses TRBV20-1 with TRBJ2-3, with a tentative D call TRBD2 (6 bases). The V end was cut by 0 bases, the J end by 6 bases, with 13 bases between. CDR3 length equals 14 residues. Germline loops: CDR1 DFQATT, CDR2 SNEGSKA (reference sequence). This chain's CDR3 is CSAREETRTDTQYF. CDR3 coding DNA: TGCAGTGCTAGAGAGGAGACTAGGACCGATACGCAGTATTTT.

The chain has TRBV12-3 or TRBV12-4 and TRBJ1-2; no clear D. This CDR3 has 16 amino acids. V lost 6 bases, J lost 8 bases, and 25 bases lay in between. The CDR3 loop is CASSPRWPTLALGYTF. DNA for the CDR3: TGTGCCAGCAGCCCCCGGTGGCCAACATTAGCCCTAGGCTACACCTTC.

The sample holds many counts of this clonotype. V and J are TRBV20-1 and TRBJ1-1; D may be TRBD1 (6 bases). Trimming stripped 3 bases from V and 1 base from J, with 15 bases between. Germline CDR1 reads DFQATT; CDR2 reads SNEGSKA (reference sequence). CDR3 length: 15 residues. In nucleotides, the CDR3 is TGCAGTGCTAGCTCTTCCAGGGGACAGAACACTGAAGCTTTCTTT. The encoded protein is CSASSSRGQNTEAFF.